The 29 T cell receptor beta chains in this list originate from one sample, sequenced in a study of T cell responses to AZD1222 COVID-19 vaccine. Sequencing was performed with immunoSEQ multiplex PCR; in TCRdb, only in-frame clones are kept and a portion is missing. This table has more than 90,000 clones, 85% to 90% appearing once. The sample consisted of peripheral blood, taken 28 days after the second AZD1222 dose. Source of these receptors: an adult who received the AZD1222 COVID-19 vaccine.

The rearrangement uses TRBV2 and TRBJ1-2, with D possibly matching TRBD1 (5 bases). The V gene lost 4 bases and the J gene lost 4 bases, with 13 bases spanning the gap. The CDR3 loop spans 14 amino acids. CDR1 SNHLY and CDR2 FYNNEI come from the germline V gene. This CDR3 reads CASSVSDRAYGYTF. The CDR3 DNA follows: TGTGCCAGCAGTGTTTCAGACAGAGCCTATGGCTACACCTTC.

The V and J genes are TRBV7-9 and TRBJ2-1, with 9 bases identical to TRBD2. Germline CDR1 is SEHNR and CDR2 is FQNEAQ (reference sequence). The V segment lost 4 bases and the J segment 5 bases; nucleotides outside the gene matches: 9. The CDR3 covers 16 residues. CDR3 sequence (DNA): TGTGCCAGCAGCTCCCCCCCCTTAGCGGGGGACAATGAGCAGTTCTTC. Protein sequence: CASSSPPLAGDNEQFF.

This chain connects TRBV13 to TRBJ2-5; 7 bases are a match to TRBD2. The V gene's germline CDR1 is PRHDT and CDR2 FYEKMQ (reference sequence). The V gene end was trimmed by 5 bases and the J gene end by 2 bases; junction bases not matched to a gene: 8. The CDR3 is made up of 15 amino acids. The chain's CDR3 is CASSAIGGVQETQYF. CDR3 nucleotide sequence: TGTGCCAGCAGCGCTATTGGGGGGGTTCAAGAGACCCAGTACTTC.

The chain carries TRBV19 and TRBJ2-7, with D perhaps matching TRBD1 (6 bases). Germline CDR1 and CDR2: LNHDA and SQIVND (reference sequence). Trimming pared 5 bases from V and 0 bases from J, leaving 11 bases between. The CDR3 length is 14 residues. CDR3 sequence (DNA): TGTGCCAGTAGTCTTAGGGACAACTCCTACGAGCAGTACTTC. Its translation: CASSLRDNSYEQYF.

V gene TRBV28 combines with J gene TRBJ1-1; the D gene is possibly TRBD1 (6 bases). V was clipped by 7 bases and J by 5 bases, with 20 bases between them. CDR3 length: 15 residues. Germline V gene data show CDR1 as MDHEN and CDR2 as SYDVKM. For the CDR3, the DNA is TGTGCCAGCAATTGGGGGGGCAGGACGGTTACTGAAGCTTTCTTT. Protein product: CASNWGGRTVTEAFF. Supplemented by reference TRBV28 and TRBJ1-1, the full variable domain reads DVKVTQSSRYLVKRTGEKVFLECVQDMDHENMFWYRQDPGLGLRLIYFSYDVKMKEKGDIPEGYSVSREKKERFSLILESASTNQTSMYLCASNWGGRTVTEAFFGQGTRLTVV.

CDR3: CSVETVGFF. For the CDR3, the DNA is TGCAGCGTGGAGACAGTAGGATTCTTC. The V call is TRBV29-1, the J call TRBJ2-1, with D possibly TRBD1 on 5 matching bases. The CDR3 length is 9 residues. The V and J ends lost 6 bases and 16 bases respectively, with 13 bases between them. CDR1 is SQVTM, CDR2 ANQGSEA, per germline.

The rearrangement uses TRBV7-9 and TRBJ1-1, with D unresolved. CDR3 length: 12 residues. The V end was cut by 4 bases, the J end by 2 bases, with 5 bases between. CDR1 and CDR2 from the germline V gene are SEHNR and FQNEAQ (reference sequence). The CDR3 DNA sequence: TGTGCCAGCAGCTCGTTTAACACTGAAGCTTTCTTT. It translates to CASSSFNTEAFF.

The V call is TRBV7-2, the J call TRBJ1-5; TRBD1 is a possible D gene (5 bases). Germline assignment: CDR1 SGHTA and CDR2 FQGNSA. Trimming took off 5 bases at V and 1 base at J, with 9 bases between the two ends. The length of the CDR3 is 14 residues. CDR3 residues: CASSTRDSNQPQHF. CDR3 sequence (DNA): TGTGCCAGCAGCACCCGGGACAGCAATCAGCCCCAGCATTTT.

The V gene is TRBV19, the J gene TRBJ1-3; D might be TRBD1 (6 bases). The CDR3 is made up of 16 amino acids. Per germline, CDR1 LNHDA and CDR2 SQIVND (reference sequence). Trimming stripped 1 base from V and 0 bases from J, with 10 bases between. The CDR3 here is CASSIGGAISGNTIYF. Written as DNA, the CDR3 is TGTGCCAGTAGTATAGGGGGGGCCATCTCTGGAAACACCATATATTTT.

This clone was recorded once. The rearrangement links TRBV2 to TRBJ2-3, with D perhaps being TRBD1 or TRBD2 (5 bases each). V gave up 6 bases and J gave up 3 bases, with 13 bases separating them. The CDR3 consists of 14 residues. Germline CDR1 reads SNHLY; CDR2 reads FYNNEI. CDR3 sequence reads: CASRYGARTDTQYF. CDR3 DNA sequence: TGTGCCAGCAGATACGGGGCCCGAACAGATACGCAGTATTTT.

The chain employs TRBV5-1 and TRBJ2-7; a weak D match, TRBD1 (5 bases). This CDR3 is 15 amino acids long. V was cut by 0 bases and J by 0 bases, with 10 bases left in between. Germline CDR1 and CDR2: SGHRS and YFSETQ. In DNA, the CDR3 is TGCGCCAGCAGCTTGGCAGTGACAGCCTCCTACGAGCAGTACTTC. As protein: CASSLAVTASYEQYF.

The rearrangement links TRBV5-8 to TRBJ1-5; 10 positions agree with TRBD1. Looked up from germline, CDR1 is SGHTS and CDR2 is YDEGEE. The CDR3 is 19 residues long. V lost 0 bases and J lost 0; bases outside the gene matches: 9. CDR3 residues: CASSLALDRGRYSNQPQHF. The CDR3, as DNA: TGTGCCAGCAGCTTGGCCCTGGACAGGGGGAGGTATAGCAATCAGCCCCAGCATTTT.

V is TRBV4-1 and J is TRBJ1-1; possibly TRBD1 for D (5 bases). This CDR3 spans 20 amino acids. Germline loops: CDR1 MGHRA, CDR2 YSYEKL. V was trimmed by 5 bases and J by 5 bases, leaving 33 bases between them. For the CDR3, the DNA is TGCGCCAGCAGCTTTTCGGCGGGACCTACCCCAACCGTTCCGTCGACTGAAGCTTTCTTT. It translates to CASSFSAGPTPTVPSTEAFF.

This clone was counted between two and nine times. The V gene is TRBV15, the J gene TRBJ2-7; 7 bases match TRBD2. V trimming: 0 bases; J trimming: 3 bases; junction bases outside the gene matches: 5. The CDR3 has 15 residues. Germline values: CDR1 LNHNV, CDR2 YYDKDF (reference sequence). CDR3 sequence (DNA): TGTGCCACCAGCAGAGATGATGGCGGGAGCTACGAGCAGTACTTC. It translates to CATSRDDGGSYEQYF.

The chain has TRBV5-1 and TRBJ1-2; TRBD1 matches at 9 bases. Trimming took 2 bases from V and 3 from J; bases not matched to a gene: 14. The V gene's germline CDR1 is SGHRS and CDR2 YFSETQ. The CDR3 covers 18 residues. The CDR3 DNA reads TGCGCCAGCAGCTTAACCTCGAGTCCCGGGACAGGGTACTATGGCTACACCTTC. This codes for CASSLTSSPGTGYYGYTF. Drawing the rest from reference TRBV5-1 and TRBJ1-2, the complete variable domain is KAGVTQTPRYLIKTRGQQVTLSCSPISGHRSVSWYQQTPGQGLQFLFEYFSETQRNKGNFPGRFSGRQFSNSRSEMNVSTLELGDSALYLCASSLTSSPGTGYYGYTFGSGTRLTVV.

The CDR3 bases are TGTGCCAGCAGCTTAGGCGGGACTAGCGGGGACACCGGGGAGCTGTTTTTT. It translates to CASSLGGTSGDTGELFF. The chain uses TRBV7-8 and TRBJ2-2, with TRBD2 matching over 13 bases. CDR1 and CDR2 (germline): SGHVS, FQNEAQ. The CDR3 runs to 17 residues. V gave up 1 base and J gave up 3 bases; unmatched junction bases: 2.

For the CDR3, the DNA is TGTGCCAGTAGGGCCAATAATTCACCCCTCCACTTT. Its translation: CASRANNSPLHF. The chain couples TRBV19 to TRBJ1-6, with D uncertain. The CDR3 runs to 12 residues. The germline CDR1 and CDR2 sequences are LNHDA and SQIVND (reference sequence). Deletions cut 6 bases from V and 5 bases from J, with 5 bases between.

The chain combines TRBV7-9 with TRBJ2-5; 7 bases align to TRBD1. The CDR3 contains 16 residues. Germline CDR1 reads SEHNR; CDR2 reads FQNEAQ (reference sequence). Losses at the gene ends were 4 bases for V and 5 bases for J; bases not matched to a gene: 13. CDR3 protein: CASSSWTSTRGETQYF. The CDR3 DNA is TGTGCCAGCAGCTCTTGGACTTCAACCAGGGGGGAGACCCAGTACTTC.

The chain recombines TRBV6-1 with TRBJ2-2, with TRBD2 identical over 7 bases. With V trimmed by 8 bases and J by 9 bases, 3 bases remained unmatched. The CDR3 has 11 amino acids. Germline values: CDR1 MNHNS, CDR2 SASEGT. The DNA for the CDR3 is TGTGCCAGCGGGGAGGGGTGGGAGCTGTTTTTT. Protein sequence: CASGEGWELFF.

This chain links TRBV7-2 with TRBJ2-5; TRBD1 matches 8 bases. Trimming at V came to 5 bases and at J to 3 bases, leaving 2 bases not matched to a gene. The germline gives CDR1 SGHTA, CDR2 FQGNSA. This CDR3 is 13 amino acids long. The CDR3 loop reads CASSNRGEETQYF. DNA of the CDR3: TGTGCCAGCAGCAACAGGGGGGAAGAGACCCAGTACTTC. Based on the CDR3 plus reference TRBV7-2 and TRBJ2-5, the full variable domain is GAGVSQSPSNKVTEKGKDVELRCDPISGHTALYWYRQSLGQGLEFLIYFQGNSAPDKSGLPSDRFSAERTGGSVSTLTIQRTQQEDSAVYLCASSNRGEETQYFGPGTRLLVL.

The V gene is TRBV6-5, the J gene TRBJ2-1; TRBD2 matches 11 bases. Germline V gives CDR1 MNHEY, CDR2 SVGAGI. V gave up 0 bases and J gave up 9 bases; unmatched junction bases: 4. The length of the CDR3 is 15 residues. In nucleotides, the CDR3 is TGTGCCAGCAGTTACTCTAGCGGGGGGGCCCCTGAGCAGTTCTTC. Its translation: CASSYSSGGAPEQFF.

The chain is built from TRBV5-4 and TRBJ2-7, with 7 positions matching TRBD1. This CDR3 region has 14 residues. V was clipped by 1 base and J by 1 base; unmatched bases: 2. The germline V gene has CDR1 SGHNT and CDR2 YYREEE (reference sequence). CDR3 bases: TGTGCCAGCAGCTTGCGGGACAGTTCCTACGAGCAGTACTTC. Translated, it gives CASSLRDSSYEQYF.

This chain uses TRBV25-1 with TRBJ2-5; 12 bases align to TRBD2. Per the germline V gene, CDR1 is MGHDK and CDR2 is SYGVNS. V shed 5 bases, J shed 3 bases, and the junction held 4 bases outside the gene matches. The CDR3 contains 15 residues. The CDR3 sequence is CASSLAGGPEETQYF. As DNA, the CDR3 is TGTGCCAGCAGTCTAGCGGGAGGGCCGGAAGAGACCCAGTACTTC.

The J gene is TRBJ2-1, the V gene TRBV6-5; no definite D call. The V gene's germline CDR1 is MNHEY and CDR2 SVGAGI. This CDR3 is 14 amino acids long. V dropped 0 bases and J dropped 4 bases, with 7 bases sitting between them. The DNA for the CDR3 is TGTGCCAGCAGTTACTCGAAGACGTACAATGAGCAGTTCTTC. Residues: CASSYSKTYNEQFF.

This clone is a singleton in its sample. V usage is TRBV25-1 and J usage is TRBJ2-2; tentative D call: TRBD1 (6 bases). The V and J ends lost 3 bases and 3 bases respectively, with 11 bases between them. Germline values: CDR1 MGHDK, CDR2 SYGVNS. The CDR3 has 15 residues. CDR3 amino acids: CASSDLGQDTGELFF. The CDR3 DNA reads TGTGCCAGCAGTGATTTGGGACAAGACACCGGGGAGCTGTTTTTT.

CDR3 DNA: TGTGCCAGCAGCTTAAATTCATTGAGGGGTTACACTGAAGCTTTCTTT. It specifies CASSLNSLRGYTEAFF. V and J are TRBV7-3 and TRBJ1-1, with TRBD1 as a possible D gene (5 bases). Germline V lookup: CDR1 SGHTA, CDR2 FQGTGA. V lost 1 base and J 3 bases, leaving 15 bases between the germline ends. The CDR3 sequence is 16 residues long.

The chain couples TRBV7-2 to TRBJ2-3; TRBD2 matches at 10 bases. Germline V lookup: CDR1 SGHTA, CDR2 FQGNSA. The CDR3 is made up of 15 amino acids. Unmatched junction bases numbered 5, after V lost 1 base and J lost 7 bases. The CDR3 loop is CASSLGSGGAYTQYF. The CDR3 DNA reads as TGTGCCAGCAGCTTAGGAAGCGGGGGGGCTTATACGCAGTATTTT. Looking up the rest from reference TRBV7-2 and TRBJ2-3 gives the full variable domain: GAGVSQSPSNKVTEKGKDVELRCDPISGHTALYWYRQSLGQGLEFLIYFQGNSAPDKSGLPSDRFSAERTGGSVSTLTIQRTQQEDSAVYLCASSLGSGGAYTQYFGPGTRLTVL.

The chain links TRBV18 to TRBJ2-3, with D tentatively TRBD1 (8 bases). V was pared by 6 bases and J by 3 bases, with 16 bases between. The CDR3 is made up of 15 amino acids. In germline, CDR1 is KGHSH, CDR2 LQKENI. This chain's CDR3 is CASSSTGGGTDTQYF. The CDR3, as DNA: TGTGCCAGCTCGTCAACAGGGGGGGGGACAGATACGCAGTATTTT.

The chain links TRBV15 to TRBJ1-5, with 9 nucleotides matching TRBD1. Germline-derived CDR1 and CDR2 are LNHNV and YYDKDF (reference sequence). V lost 4 bases and J lost 2; bases outside the gene matches: 6. The CDR3 runs to 16 residues. CDR3 amino acids: CATSKYRTGGNQPQHF. The DNA for the CDR3 is TGTGCCACCAGCAAGTATAGGACAGGGGGCAATCAGCCCCAGCATTTT.